This T cell receptor beta chain stems from a study of identical twins. CDR1 and CDR2 from the germline V gene are DFQATT and SNEGSKA (reference sequence). V lost 7 bases to trimming and J lost 5 bases; unmatched junction nucleotides: 4. This CDR3 region has 13 residues. As regards this clonotype: Its antigen is undetermined.

Study-wide findings and caveats: Twins' surplus sharing was weaker for beta out-of-frame sequences.

MiXCR, run by TCRdb on the 5' RACE reads, gives a single entry per CDR3 protein. The sample has under 1 million distinct CDR3 sequences, around 12% seen once. Separately, the same data were catalogued under a study of yellow fever vaccine responses in identical twins.

The chain has TRBV20-1 and TRBJ1-5, with TRBD1 identical over 11 bases. Sample: PBMCs. The sequence derives from a woman aged 18-29 years in good health. CDR3 loop: CSVPGQGDQPQHF. In DNA, the CDR3 is TGCAGTGTTCCGGGACAGGGGGATCAGCCCCAGCATTTT.